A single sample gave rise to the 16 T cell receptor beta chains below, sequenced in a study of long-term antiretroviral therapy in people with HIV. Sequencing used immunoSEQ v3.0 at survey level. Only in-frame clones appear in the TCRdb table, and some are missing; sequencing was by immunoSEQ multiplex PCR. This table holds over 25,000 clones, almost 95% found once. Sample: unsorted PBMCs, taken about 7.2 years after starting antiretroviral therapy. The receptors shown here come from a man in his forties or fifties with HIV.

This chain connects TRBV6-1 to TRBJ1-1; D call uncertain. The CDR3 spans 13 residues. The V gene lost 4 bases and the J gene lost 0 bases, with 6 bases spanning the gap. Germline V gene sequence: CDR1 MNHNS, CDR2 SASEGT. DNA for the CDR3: TGTGCCAGCAGTGTTCGGGTGAACACTGAAGCTTTCTTT. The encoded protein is CASSVRVNTEAFF.

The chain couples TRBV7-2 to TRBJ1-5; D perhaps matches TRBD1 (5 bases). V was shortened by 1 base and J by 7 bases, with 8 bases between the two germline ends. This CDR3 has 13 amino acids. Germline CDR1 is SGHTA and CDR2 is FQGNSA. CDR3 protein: CASSLGGAQPQHF. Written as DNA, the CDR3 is TGTGCCAGCAGCTTAGGAGGGGCACAGCCCCAGCATTTT.

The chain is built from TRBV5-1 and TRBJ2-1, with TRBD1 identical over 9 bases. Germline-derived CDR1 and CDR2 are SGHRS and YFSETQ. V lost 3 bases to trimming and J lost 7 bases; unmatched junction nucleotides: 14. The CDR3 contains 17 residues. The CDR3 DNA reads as TGCGCCAGCAGCTCCCTAGGGACAGGGACTTTTAGTAATGAGCAGTTCTTC. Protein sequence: CASSSLGTGTFSNEQFF.

CDR3 amino acids: CATSPSGQMSSYEQYF. In DNA, the CDR3 is TGTGCCACCAGTCCCTCGGGACAGATGAGCTCCTACGAGCAGTACTTC. This rearrangement joins TRBV15 to TRBJ2-7, with TRBD1 matching over 7 bases. The CDR3 is 16 residues long. Germline CDR1 is LNHNV and CDR2 is YYDKDF (reference sequence). The junction had 11 bases not matched to a gene; V was cut back by 6 bases and J by 0 bases.

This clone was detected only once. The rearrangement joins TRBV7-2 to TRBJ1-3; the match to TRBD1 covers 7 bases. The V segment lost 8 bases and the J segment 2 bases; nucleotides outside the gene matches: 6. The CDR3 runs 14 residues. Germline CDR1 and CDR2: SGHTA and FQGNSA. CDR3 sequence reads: CASGPDRTGNTIYF. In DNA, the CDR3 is TGTGCCAGCGGACCGGACAGGACTGGAAACACCATATATTTT.

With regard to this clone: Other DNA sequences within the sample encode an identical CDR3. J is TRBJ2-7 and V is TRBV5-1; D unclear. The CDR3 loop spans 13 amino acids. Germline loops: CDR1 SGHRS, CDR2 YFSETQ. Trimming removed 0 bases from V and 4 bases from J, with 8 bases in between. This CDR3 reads CASSLGAGYEQYF. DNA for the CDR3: TGCGCCAGCAGCTTGGGAGCTGGATACGAGCAGTACTTC.

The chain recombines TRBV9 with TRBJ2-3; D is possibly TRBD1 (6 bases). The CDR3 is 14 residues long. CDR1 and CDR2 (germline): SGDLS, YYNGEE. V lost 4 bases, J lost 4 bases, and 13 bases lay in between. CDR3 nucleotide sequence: TGTGCCAGCAGCCCAGGACAGTTCCCAGATACGCAGTATTTT. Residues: CASSPGQFPDTQYF.

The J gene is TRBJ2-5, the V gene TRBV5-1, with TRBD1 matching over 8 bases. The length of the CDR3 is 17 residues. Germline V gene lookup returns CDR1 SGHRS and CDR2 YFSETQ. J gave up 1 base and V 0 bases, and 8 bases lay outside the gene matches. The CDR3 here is CASSLVLSDRAQETQYF. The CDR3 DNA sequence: TGCGCCAGCAGCTTGGTCCTTTCGGACAGGGCCCAAGAGACCCAGTACTTC.

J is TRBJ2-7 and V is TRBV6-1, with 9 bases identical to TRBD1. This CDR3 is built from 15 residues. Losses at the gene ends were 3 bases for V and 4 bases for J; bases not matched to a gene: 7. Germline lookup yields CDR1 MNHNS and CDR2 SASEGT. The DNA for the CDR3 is TGTGCCAGCAGTGAGGGGGACAGGGTGATTTACGAGCAGTACTTC. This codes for CASSEGDRVIYEQYF.

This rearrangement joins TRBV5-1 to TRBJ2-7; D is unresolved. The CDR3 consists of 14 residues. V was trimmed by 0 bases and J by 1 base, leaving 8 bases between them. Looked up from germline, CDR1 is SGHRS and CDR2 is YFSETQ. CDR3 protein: CASSLVASSYEQYF. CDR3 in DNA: TGCGCCAGCAGCTTGGTGGCGTCTTCCTACGAGCAGTACTTC.

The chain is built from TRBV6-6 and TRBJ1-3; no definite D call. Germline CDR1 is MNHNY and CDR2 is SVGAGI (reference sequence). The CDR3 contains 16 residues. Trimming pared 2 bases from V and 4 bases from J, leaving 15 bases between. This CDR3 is CASSYLDGLKGNTIYF. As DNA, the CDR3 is TGTGCCAGCAGTTACCTGGACGGCTTGAAAGGAAACACCATATATTTT.

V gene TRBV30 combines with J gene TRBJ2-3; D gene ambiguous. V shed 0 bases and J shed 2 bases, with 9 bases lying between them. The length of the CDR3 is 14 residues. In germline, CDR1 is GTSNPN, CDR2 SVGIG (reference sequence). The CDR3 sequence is CAWSVRQLTDTQYF. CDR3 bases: TGTGCCTGGAGTGTACGGCAGCTCACAGATACGCAGTATTTT. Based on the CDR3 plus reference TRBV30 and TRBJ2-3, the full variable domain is SQTIHQWPATLVQPVGSPLSLECTVEGTSNPNLYWYRQAAGRGLQLLFYSVGIGQISSEVPQNLSASRPQDRQFILSSKKLLLSDSGFYLCAWSVRQLTDTQYFGPGTRLTVL.

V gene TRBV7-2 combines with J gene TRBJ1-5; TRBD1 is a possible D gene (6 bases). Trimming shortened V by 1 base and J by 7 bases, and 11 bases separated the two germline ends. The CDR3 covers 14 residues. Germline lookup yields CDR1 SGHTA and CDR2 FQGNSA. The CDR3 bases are TGTGCCAGCAGCTTAGGAGGGGGTACCCAGCCCCAGCATTTT. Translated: CASSLGGGTQPQHF. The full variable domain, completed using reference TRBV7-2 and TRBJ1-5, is GAGVSQSPSNKVTEKGKDVELRCDPISGHTALYWYRQSLGQGLEFLIYFQGNSAPDKSGLPSDRFSAERTGGSVSTLTIQRTQQEDSAVYLCASSLGGGTQPQHFGDGTRLSIL.

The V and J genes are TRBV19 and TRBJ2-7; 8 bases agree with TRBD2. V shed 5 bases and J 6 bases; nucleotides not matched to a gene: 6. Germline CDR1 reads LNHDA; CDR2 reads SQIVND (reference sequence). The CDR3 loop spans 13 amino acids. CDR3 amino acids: CASSHGRGAEQYF. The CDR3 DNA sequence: TGTGCCAGTAGTCATGGGCGGGGGGCCGAGCAGTACTTC.

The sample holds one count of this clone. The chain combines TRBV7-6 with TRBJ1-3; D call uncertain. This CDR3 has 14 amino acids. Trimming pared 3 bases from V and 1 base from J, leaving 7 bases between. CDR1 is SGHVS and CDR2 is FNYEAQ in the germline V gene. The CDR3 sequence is CASSFSDSGNTIYF. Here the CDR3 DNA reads TGTGCCAGCAGCTTTTCGGATTCTGGAAACACCATATATTTT.

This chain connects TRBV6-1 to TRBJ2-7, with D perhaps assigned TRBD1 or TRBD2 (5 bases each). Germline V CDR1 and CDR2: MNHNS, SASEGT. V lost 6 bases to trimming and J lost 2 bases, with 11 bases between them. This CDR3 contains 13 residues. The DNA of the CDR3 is TGTGCCAGCAGACCGGGACGGACCTACGAGCAGTACTTC. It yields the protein CASRPGRTYEQYF.